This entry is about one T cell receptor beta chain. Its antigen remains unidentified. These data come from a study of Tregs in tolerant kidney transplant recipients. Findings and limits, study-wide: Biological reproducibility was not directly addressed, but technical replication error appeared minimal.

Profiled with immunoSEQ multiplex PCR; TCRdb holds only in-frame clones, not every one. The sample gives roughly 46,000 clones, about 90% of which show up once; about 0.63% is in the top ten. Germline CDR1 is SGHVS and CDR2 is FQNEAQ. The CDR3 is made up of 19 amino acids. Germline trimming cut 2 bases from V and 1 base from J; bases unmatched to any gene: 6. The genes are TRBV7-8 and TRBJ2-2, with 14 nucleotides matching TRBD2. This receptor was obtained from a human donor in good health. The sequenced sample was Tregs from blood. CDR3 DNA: TGTGCCAGCAGCTTAAGGGGGACTAGCGGGGGCCGGAACACCGGGGAGCTGTTTTTT. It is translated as CASSLRGTSGGRNTGELFF.